A single sample gave rise to the 29 T cell receptor beta chains below, sequenced in a study of T cells after yellow fever vaccination. TCRdb processed the 5' RACE reads anew with MiXCR; each CDR3 protein has one entry. The sample lists about 340,000 distinct CDR3 sequences, about an eighth occurring once. Source: CD4+ T cells sorted from PBMCs, taken 15 days after the yellow fever booster vaccination. These receptor sequences come from a man between 18 and 35 years old who received the YFV17D yellow fever vaccine.

The chain joins TRBV5-5 to TRBJ1-5, with D uncertain. V was clipped by 0 bases and J by 10 bases, with 11 bases between them. Per the germline V gene, CDR1 is SGHKS and CDR2 is YYEKEE (reference sequence). The CDR3 extends over 13 amino acids. Written as DNA, the CDR3 is TGTGCCAGCAGCTTGGCAACAGCCAAACCCCAGCATTTT. As protein: CASSLATAKPQHF.

The table lists this clonotype with many counts. The chain has TRBV4-2 and TRBJ1-1, with 8 bases matching TRBD1. The CDR3 length is 14 residues. V lost 5 bases, J lost 4 bases, and 6 bases stayed unmatched. Germline CDR1 is LGHNA and CDR2 is YNFKEQ. CDR3 sequence (DNA): TGTGCCAGCAGCGACAGGGGAGCCGGCACTGAAGCTTTCTTT. Protein product: CASSDRGAGTEAFF.

There are a few counts of this clonotype. The chain carries TRBV11-2 and TRBJ1-1, with 7 positions matching TRBD1. The trim removed 2 bases at V and 4 bases at J, leaving 4 bases unmatched. The CDR3 sequence is 14 residues long. Germline V gene data show CDR1 as SGHAT and CDR2 as FQNNGV. CDR3 DNA: TGTGCCAGCAGCTTAAGGGGGCCTGGCACTGAAGCTTTCTTT. This translates into CASSLRGPGTEAFF.

The CDR3 spells CASSHRYRFSNTGELFF. The CDR3, as DNA: TGTGCCAGCAGCCACCGTTATAGGTTTTCGAACACCGGGGAGCTGTTTTTT. This chain uses TRBV3-1 with TRBJ2-2; no firm D call. The ends were cut back, 3 bases at V and 0 bases at J, with 14 bases in the middle. Germline assignment: CDR1 LGHDT and CDR2 YNNKEL (reference sequence). This CDR3 is 17 amino acids long.

This chain connects TRBV9 to TRBJ2-3; D could derive from TRBD1 or TRBD2 (5 bases each). CDR1 and CDR2 (germline): SGDLS, YYNGEE. This CDR3 region has 14 residues. Trimming stripped 0 bases from V and 6 bases from J, with 11 bases between. The CDR3 here is CASSVAGARDTQYF. The CDR3 nucleotides read TGTGCCAGCAGCGTAGCCGGGGCCCGGGATACGCAGTATTTT.

This clonotype came up many times. V gene TRBV7-8 combines with J gene TRBJ2-3; 12 bases map to TRBD2. The CDR3 totals 16 residues. With V trimmed by 5 bases and J by 2 bases, 5 bases remained unmatched. Germline CDR1 is SGHVS and CDR2 is FQNEAQ. The CDR3 coding sequence is TGTGCCAGCAGCCCCGGACTAGCGGGGTTCACAGATACGCAGTATTTT. Its protein product is CASSPGLAGFTDTQYF.

The chain has TRBV7-2 and TRBJ1-4; D perhaps matches TRBD1 (5 bases). CDR3 length: 15 amino acids. V lost 5 bases and J lost 0, with 10 bases in between. Germline V gene data show CDR1 as SGHTA and CDR2 as FQGNSA. The CDR3 is CASSPWGPTNEKLFF. CDR3 bases: TGTGCCAGCAGCCCTTGGGGACCAACTAATGAAAAACTGTTTTTT.

The gene calls are TRBV5-6 and TRBJ2-3, with D perhaps matching TRBD2 (6 bases). The germline V gene has CDR1 SGHDT and CDR2 YYEEEE. The length of the CDR3 is 15 residues. Trimming took 4 bases from V and 4 from J, leaving 16 bases between them. CDR3 sequence (DNA): TGTGCCAGCAGCCCTCGGGGGAAGGGCGCAGATACGCAGTATTTT. Translated: CASSPRGKGADTQYF.

This clonotype was picked up a small number of times. The V call is TRBV6-2 or TRBV6-3, the J call TRBJ2-3; 8 positions match TRBD2. The germline V gene has CDR1 MNHEY and CDR2 SVGEGT. The junction had 15 bases not matched to a gene; V was cut back by 2 bases and J by 2 bases. The CDR3 consists of 19 residues. The CDR3 spells CASSYPLATSGGLTDTQYF. CDR3 nucleotides: TGTGCCAGCAGTTACCCCCTAGCGACAAGCGGGGGACTCACAGATACGCAGTATTTT.

V usage is TRBV27 and J usage is TRBJ2-3; a possible D gene is TRBD2 (7 bases). The CDR3 contains 14 residues. The germline V and J ends were trimmed by 7 bases and 2 bases, with 13 bases remaining between them. Per the germline V gene, CDR1 is MNHEY and CDR2 is SMNVEV (reference sequence). Here the CDR3 DNA reads TGTGCCAGCAAGGTGGCGGGGGCCACAGATACGCAGTATTTT. Its translation is CASKVAGATDTQYF.

The chain links TRBV5-1 to TRBJ2-1; TRBD1 matches 10 bases. CDR3 length equals 15 residues. The V and J ends lost 4 bases and 6 bases, in that order; junction bases with no gene match: 7. Germline lookup yields CDR1 SGHRS and CDR2 YFSETQ. The CDR3 protein is CASSARQGAGNEQFF. CDR3 in DNA: TGCGCCAGCAGCGCAAGACAGGGGGCAGGCAATGAGCAGTTCTTC. The full variable domain, with the rest looked up from reference TRBV5-1 and TRBJ2-1, is KAGVTQTPRYLIKTRGQQVTLSCSPISGHRSVSWYQQTPGQGLQFLFEYFSETQRNKGNFPGRFSGRQFSNSRSEMNVSTLELGDSALYLCASSARQGAGNEQFFGPGTRLTVL.

The chain recombines TRBV20-1 with TRBJ1-1; 7 bases fit TRBD1. V lost 7 bases, J lost 8 bases, and 10 bases stayed unmatched. The germline V gene encodes CDR1 DFQATT and CDR2 SNEGSKA (reference sequence). The CDR3 loop spans 12 amino acids. In DNA, the CDR3 is TGCAGTGTCCTCCGGGACAGCTACGAAGCTTTCTTT. It yields the protein CSVLRDSYEAFF.

In its sample, this clonotype was seen a few times. The chain employs TRBV12-3 or TRBV12-4 and TRBJ2-5; D is unclear. V was trimmed by 3 bases and J by 4 bases, leaving 9 bases between them. The CDR3 extends over 13 amino acids. CDR3 coding DNA: TGTGCCAGCAGTTTTCGGCACCTAGAGACCCAGTACTTC. Translating it yields CASSFRHLETQYF.

This clonotype was picked up a small number of times. The chain links TRBV14 to TRBJ1-2; D is unclear. CDR3 length: 12 residues. Trimming shortened V by 0 bases and J by 3 bases, and 2 bases separated the two germline ends. Germline V gene data show CDR1 as SGHDN and CDR2 as FVKESK. CDR3 nucleotides: TGTGCCAGCAGCCAAGAACACTATGGCTACACCTTC. Its translation is CASSQEHYGYTF.

This clonotype has only a few counts. The chain employs TRBV20-1 and TRBJ2-5; TRBD1 might be the D (5 bases). Germline values: CDR1 DFQATT, CDR2 SNEGSKA (reference sequence). The CDR3 is 12 amino acids. The CDR3 loop reads CRVGRPGETQYF. The CDR3 coding sequence is TGCAGGGTCGGACGGCCAGGGGAGACCCAGTACTTC.

The V and J genes are TRBV29-1 and TRBJ2-5; the match to TRBD2 covers 8 bases. V shed 7 bases, J shed 0 bases, and the junction held 4 bases outside the gene matches. This CDR3 contains 13 residues. Germline V gene lookup returns CDR1 SQVTM and CDR2 ANQGSEA. The CDR3 here is CSASSGYQETQYF. The CDR3 region has the DNA TGCAGCGCATCTAGCGGGTACCAAGAGACCCAGTACTTC. The full variable domain, in which reference TRBV29-1 and TRBJ2-5 provide the parts outside the CDR3, is SAVISQKPSRDICQRGTSLTIQCQVDSQVTMMFWYRQQPGQSLTLIATANQGSEATYESGFVIDKFPISRPNLTFSTLTVSNMSPEDSSIYLCSASSGYQETQYFGPGTRLLVL.

V gene TRBV5-8 combines with J gene TRBJ2-1; TRBD2 is a possible D gene (6 bases). The CDR3 totals 15 residues. CDR1 and CDR2 from the germline V gene are SGHTS and YDEGEE. The ends were cut back, 0 bases at V and 5 bases at J, with 12 bases in the middle. The CDR3 here is CASSLDLGGNNEQFF. DNA for the CDR3: TGTGCCAGCAGCTTGGACCTGGGAGGAAACAATGAGCAGTTCTTC.

This clonotype was seen many times. The rearrangement links TRBV5-5 to TRBJ2-7; D uncertain. V was pared by 0 bases and J by 7 bases, with 11 bases between. Germline lookup yields CDR1 SGHKS and CDR2 YYEKEE (reference sequence). The CDR3 is 13 residues long. The CDR3 region has the DNA TGTGCCAGCAGCTTGGCCGAGGATCTTGAGCAGTACGTC. This gives the protein CASSLAEDLEQYV.

This clonotype was counted between two and nine times. The chain recombines TRBV20-1 with TRBJ2-5; D is possibly TRBD1 (5 bases). The CDR3 sequence is 12 residues long. Trimming cost V 3 bases and J 3 bases, with 8 bases left between them. Germline V gives CDR1 DFQATT, CDR2 SNEGSKA (reference sequence). The CDR3 coding sequence is TGCAGTGCTAGTGGGGCAGAAGAGACCCAGTACTTC. Its protein product is CSASGAEETQYF.

This clonotype showed up just a few times. V gene TRBV6-5 combines with J gene TRBJ2-7; perhaps D is TRBD1 or TRBD2 (7 bases each). Trimming shortened V by 8 bases and J by 6 bases, and 20 bases separated the two germline ends. Germline V lookup: CDR1 MNHEY, CDR2 SVGAGI. The CDR3 totals 14 residues. This CDR3 reads CASGRGDRPSEQYV. CDR3 nucleotide sequence: TGTGCCAGCGGCCGGGGGGACAGACCCTCCGAGCAGTACGTC.

This clonotype was picked up many times. The chain couples TRBV5-6 to TRBJ1-5, with 8 positions matching TRBD1. The V and J ends lost 3 bases and 7 bases, in that order; junction bases with no gene match: 6. The length of the CDR3 is 14 residues. Germline-derived CDR1 and CDR2 are SGHDT and YYEEEE. CDR3 in amino acids: CASSSGTGWQPQHF. CDR3 DNA: TGTGCCAGCAGCTCGGGGACAGGTTGGCAGCCCCAGCATTTT.

At least ten counts were recorded for this clonotype. This sequence joins TRBV29-1 and TRBJ1-2; no definite D call. Germline V gene sequence: CDR1 SQVTM, CDR2 ANQGSEA. The V end was cut by 6 bases, the J end by 9 bases, with 8 bases between. CDR3 length: 9 amino acids. Here the CDR3 reads CSVPRSYTF. CDR3 nucleotides: TGCAGCGTACCCCGAAGCTACACCTTC.

This rearrangement joins TRBV7-9 to TRBJ1-1, with D unresolved. The CDR3 contains 13 residues. The V end lost 5 bases, the J end lost 4 bases, and 11 bases lay between the germline ends. The germline gives CDR1 SEHNR, CDR2 FQNEAQ (reference sequence). The CDR3 DNA is TGTGCCAGCAGCACGAACGTTTTCACTGAAGCTTTCTTT. Amino acids: CASSTNVFTEAFF.

This clonotype turned up a few times. V and J are TRBV11-2 and TRBJ2-5; 8 nucleotides line up with TRBD1. The germline V gene has CDR1 SGHAT and CDR2 FQNNGV. V lost 6 bases, J lost 4 bases, and 13 bases stayed unmatched. The CDR3 sequence is 16 residues long. The CDR3 region is CASRWFGRGRRETQYF. Written as DNA, the CDR3 is TGTGCCAGCAGGTGGTTTGGCAGGGGGCGTCGAGAGACCCAGTACTTC.

The chain is built from TRBV11-3 and TRBJ2-7, with TRBD2 matching over 8 bases. V shed 5 bases and J 5 bases; nucleotides not matched to a gene: 11. Germline CDR1 reads SGHNT; CDR2 reads YENEEA. The CDR3 contains 15 residues. The CDR3 loop reads CASSPGAGETDEQYF. Here the CDR3 DNA reads TGTGCCAGCAGCCCTGGAGCGGGGGAAACCGACGAGCAGTACTTC.

The rearrangement joins TRBV15 to TRBJ1-5, with D possibly being TRBD1 (5 bases). The CDR3 sequence is 14 residues long. Trimming took off 3 bases at V and 6 bases at J, with 12 bases between the two ends. The germline gives CDR1 LNHNV, CDR2 YYDKDF (reference sequence). CDR3: CATSRGGGIQPQHF. DNA of the CDR3: TGTGCCACCAGCAGGGGCGGGGGGATTCAGCCCCAGCATTTT. The variable domain in full, completed from reference TRBV15 and TRBJ1-5, reads DAMVIQNPRYQVTQFGKPVTLSCSQTLNHNVMYWYQQKSSQAPKLLFHYYDKDFNNEADTPDNFQSRRPNTSFCFLDIRSPGLGDTAMYLCATSRGGGIQPQHFGDGTRLSIL.

This clonotype appeared a few times. The CDR3 coding sequence is TGTGCCAGCAGCCAAGAAGCAGTGGGCACAGATACGCAGTATTTT. This gives the protein CASSQEAVGTDTQYF. This chain connects TRBV4-2 to TRBJ2-3; unclear D gene. The length of the CDR3 is 15 residues. Germline CDR1 is LGHNA and CDR2 is YNFKEQ. V was pared by 0 bases and J by 1 base, with 8 bases between.

This clonotype occurred a few times. One end of the junction varies from germline; a read error may be responsible. The chain employs TRBV7-7 and TRBJ2-1; D is unresolved. This CDR3 is 14 amino acids long. Germline CDR1 SSHAT, CDR2 FNYEAQ (reference sequence). The CDR3 protein is CASSYGPLGDEQFF. CDR3 sequence (DNA): TGTGCTAGCAGCTACGGGCCCCTAGGCGATGAGCAGTTCTTC.

The V call is TRBV20-1, the J call TRBJ2-3; D might be TRBD1 or TRBD2, each matching 6 bases. Trimming cost V 3 bases and J 2 bases, with 9 bases left between them. The CDR3 consists of 13 residues. Germline V gene lookup returns CDR1 DFQATT and CDR2 SNEGSKA (reference sequence). The CDR3 loop is CSASGGPTDTQYF. For the CDR3, the DNA is TGCAGTGCTAGCGGGGGCCCCACAGATACGCAGTATTTT.